Sequencing of this TCR beta chain was carried out in a study of shared clonotypes between healthy human individuals. Cells designated naive CD8 were CD45RO-negative and were positively selected for CCR7, with terminally differentiated effector memory CD45RA+ cells excluded. Sorted subsets were amplified in replicate PCRs using approximately 200 ng DNA, 30,000 to 35,000 T cell genomes. Here immunoSEQ multiplex PCR was the method, and the copy in TCRdb shows in-frame clones only, minus some. The data contain millions of clones, about 95% of them singletons. The specimen was naive CD8+ T cells sorted from blood. This receptor was identified in a man aged 18-30 years in good health.

The CDR3 DNA sequence: TGCAGCGTGATTAAGGGACAGGAAAACTACGAGCAGTACTTC. Translating gives CSVIKGQENYEQYF. The chain combines TRBV29-1 with TRBJ2-7, with 8 bases lining up with TRBD1. This CDR3 spans 14 amino acids. Trimming at V came to 6 bases and at J to 3 bases, leaving 10 bases not matched to a gene. CDR1 SQVTM and CDR2 ANQGSEA come from the germline V gene.